A selection of T cell receptor beta chains follows, all from one sample in a study of T-cell reconstitution after alpha-beta-depleted transplantation in children. TCRdb processed the PCR reads anew with MiXCR; each CDR3 protein has one entry. This sample carries about 98,000 distinct CDR3 sequences, under 25% of them seen once, and the ten largest clones take about 21%. The sequences come from PBMCs, collected before TCRalphabeta/CD19-depleted stem cell transplant. The receptors here all came from a boy between 2 and 15 years old with acute lymphoblastic leukemia, due to receive a stem cell transplant. CDR3s include the opening cysteine and the closing phenylalanine or tryptophan.

V gene: TRBV12-3/TRBV12-4
J gene: TRBJ2-7
CDR3 protein: CASSSNPGTGEQYF

V gene: TRBV6-5
J gene: TRBJ1-2
CDR3 protein: CASSYGASRQSYGYTF

V gene: TRBV24-1
J gene: TRBJ1-1
CDR3 protein: CATSDSGDRPTFF

V gene: TRBV28
J gene: TRBJ2-2
CDR3 protein: CATSSSGLNTGELFF

V gene: TRBV11-2
J gene: TRBJ2-3
CDR3 protein: CASSLGASDTDTQYF

V gene: TRBV4-3
J gene: TRBJ2-7
CDR3 protein: CASSQGTSAYEQYF

V gene: TRBV5-6
J gene: TRBJ1-2
CDR3 protein: CASSLAGHDYGYTF

V gene: TRBV4-2
J gene: TRBJ2-1
CDR3 protein: CASSRGLAEGNEQFF

V gene: TRBV6-1
J gene: TRBJ2-3
CDR3 protein: CASRSPIYREGMTDTQYF

V gene: TRBV10-2
J gene: TRBJ2-6
CDR3 protein: CASSVGSGANVLTF

V gene: TRBV28
J gene: TRBJ1-2
CDR3 protein: CASSTTGFGFNGYTF

V gene: TRBV7-9
J gene: TRBJ2-7
CDR3 protein: CASSQGGLANEQYF

V gene: TRBV5-6
J gene: TRBJ2-3
CDR3 protein: CASSVPHSTDTQYF

V gene: TRBV9
J gene: TRBJ2-3
CDR3 protein: CASSVADATDTQYF

V gene: TRBV6-2/TRBV6-3
J gene: TRBJ2-2
CDR3 protein: CAGNRGGDTGELFF

V gene: TRBV29-1
J gene: TRBJ2-3
CDR3 protein: CSVETGMGPDTQYF

V gene: TRBV7-8
J gene: TRBJ2-2
CDR3 protein: CASFQSLAEVNTGELFF

V gene: TRBV11-2
J gene: TRBJ1-3
CDR3 protein: CASSYLSPDSGSGNTIYF

V gene: TRBV29-1
J gene: TRBJ2-3
CDR3 protein: CSVLTSGFTDTQYF

V gene: TRBV10-2
J gene: TRBJ2-4
CDR3 protein: CASSERGPRQLAKNIQYF

V gene: TRBV7-6
J gene: TRBJ2-5
CDR3 protein: CASSLGVETQYF

V gene: TRBV12-3/TRBV12-4
J gene: TRBJ1-2
CDR3 protein: CASSPTGDGGYTF

V gene: TRBV6-5
J gene: TRBJ2-7
CDR3 protein: CASSCSIVQLGEQYF

V gene: TRBV10-1
J gene: TRBJ2-3
CDR3 protein: CASSESGAPTDTQYF

V gene: TRBV11-2
J gene: TRBJ1-1
CDR3 protein: CDSSPDVNTEAFF

V gene: TRBV11-2
J gene: TRBJ1-2
CDR3 protein: CASSLEAAGSYGYTF

V gene: TRBV6-2/TRBV6-3
J gene: TRBJ2-1
CDR3 protein: CASSVISERDEQFF

V gene: TRBV6-4
J gene: TRBJ1-2
CDR3 protein: CASSDGEVSGYTF

V gene: TRBV28
J gene: TRBJ1-3
CDR3 protein: CASSSHGQGGNTIYF

V gene: TRBV11-2
J gene: TRBJ2-1
CDR3 protein: CASARRSSYNEQFF

V gene: TRBV3-1
J gene: TRBJ2-1
CDR3 protein: CASSLPSGGTNEQFF

V gene: TRBV24-1
J gene: TRBJ2-3
CDR3 protein: CATSDLGRGQADTQYF

V gene: TRBV5-5
J gene: TRBJ2-3
CDR3 protein: CASSLTGDTQYF

V gene: TRBV7-2
J gene: TRBJ1-1
CDR3 protein: CASSLAVYGEAFF

V gene: TRBV5-1
J gene: TRBJ2-7
CDR3 protein: CASSLAGTVPGEQYF

V gene: TRBV28
J gene: TRBJ2-7
CDR3 protein: CASSLPARGSYEQYF

V gene: TRBV24-1
J gene: TRBJ2-2
CDR3 protein: CATSDSSGKNTGELFF

V gene: TRBV5-1
J gene: TRBJ2-7
CDR3 protein: CASKLQDHYEQYF

V gene: TRBV5-1
J gene: TRBJ2-7
CDR3 protein: CASSSGTNIMGQYF

V gene: TRBV11-2
J gene: TRBJ2-1
CDR3 protein: CASRSSGPAYDEQFF

V gene: TRBV28
J gene: TRBJ2-1
CDR3 protein: CAVGDRDVTEQFF

V gene: TRBV27
J gene: TRBJ2-1
CDR3 protein: CASGNNEQFF

V gene: TRBV29-1
J gene: TRBJ1-2
CDR3 protein: CSVEDLGGLGYTF

V gene: TRBV5-1
J gene: TRBJ2-2
CDR3 protein: CASSRSGTSGGADTGELFF

V gene: TRBV25-1
J gene: TRBJ2-1
CDR3 protein: CASSELGTGAYNEQFF